Below, 30 T cell receptor beta chains from the same sample are listed, as sequenced in a study of blood T cell repertoires in COVID-19. TCRdb keeps only in-frame clones here, not all; method: immunoSEQ multiplex PCR. Among 60,000 or so clones listed, 90% were seen once. The sequenced sample was peripheral blood. Receptors were obtained from a man in his 60s with active COVID-19.

This chain links TRBV24-1 with TRBJ2-1; the D gene is possibly TRBD1 (6 bases). The CDR3 spans 16 residues. CDR1 and CDR2 from the germline V gene are KGHDR and SFDVKD. V was shortened by 3 bases and J by 2 bases, with 13 bases between the two germline ends. CDR3 DNA sequence: TGTGCCACCAGTGATGGCCGGGCAGGGGCCTACAATGAGCAGTTCTTC. This translates into CATSDGRAGAYNEQFF.

The chain couples TRBV5-8 to TRBJ2-3; TRBD1 is a possible D gene (6 bases). From germline, CDR1 is SGHTS and CDR2 YDEGEE. The germline V and J ends were trimmed by 4 bases and 2 bases, with 14 bases remaining between them. The CDR3 spans 15 residues. The CDR3 region is CASSGAYRDTDTQYF. In nucleotides, the CDR3 is TGTGCCAGCAGCGGGGCGTACAGGGACACAGATACGCAGTATTTT.

The genes are TRBV5-1 and TRBJ1-1; TRBD1 might be the D (5 bases). The CDR3 is 18 amino acids. Trimming shortened V by 0 bases and J by 5 bases, and 23 bases separated the two germline ends. Looked up from germline, CDR1 is SGHRS and CDR2 is YFSETQ. The CDR3 region has the DNA TGCGCCAGCAGCTTGGTAGCCCCACCGGGGGGTATGGGGACTGAAGCTTTCTTT. As protein: CASSLVAPPGGMGTEAFF.

The rearrangement joins TRBV9 to TRBJ1-2; 11 positions agree with TRBD1. Germline values: CDR1 SGDLS, CDR2 YYNGEE. V shed 4 bases, J shed 3 bases, and the junction held 2 bases outside the gene matches. The CDR3 covers 14 residues. As DNA, the CDR3 is TGTGCCAGCAGCTTGGGACAGGGGGACTATGGCTACACCTTC. It yields the protein CASSLGQGDYGYTF.

The rearrangement uses TRBV7-3 and TRBJ2-2; D remains unclear. Germline CDR1 is SGHTA and CDR2 is FQGTGA. This CDR3 has 13 residues. Trimming took off 4 bases at V and 4 bases at J, with 7 bases between the two ends. The CDR3 sequence is CASSYYVTGELFF. The CDR3 DNA reads TGTGCCAGCAGCTACTACGTCACCGGGGAGCTGTTTTTT.

This rearrangement joins TRBV5-5 to TRBJ2-2; the D is unclear. This CDR3 has 12 amino acids. V was cut by 4 bases and J by 5 bases, with 6 bases left in between. Germline CDR1 reads SGHKS; CDR2 reads YYEKEE (reference sequence). CDR3: CASSPGTGELFF. The DNA for the CDR3 is TGTGCCAGCAGCCCAGGTACCGGGGAGCTGTTTTTT.

The chain links TRBV10-1 to TRBJ2-7; perhaps TRBD1 as D (6 bases). Deletions cut 6 bases from V and 0 bases from J, with 9 bases between. CDR1 and CDR2 from the germline V gene are WNHNN and SYGVQD (reference sequence). CDR3 length equals 13 residues. As DNA, the CDR3 is TGCGCCAGCAGCAAGACAGGCTCCTACGAGCAGTACTTC. Amino acids: CASSKTGSYEQYF.

The chain joins TRBV6-5 to TRBJ2-1, with a weak D call TRBD1 (5 bases). V shed 0 bases and J shed 8 bases, with 8 bases lying between them. CDR3 length: 13 amino acids. Germline V gene lookup returns CDR1 MNHEY and CDR2 SVGAGI. In DNA form, the CDR3 reads TGTGCCAGCAGTTACTCAACCAGGGATGAGCAGTTCTTC. It encodes CASSYSTRDEQFF.

The genes are TRBV7-2 and TRBJ2-2; D is ambiguous. Germline CDR1 SGHTA, CDR2 FQGNSA. V lost 1 base to trimming and J lost 3 bases, with 9 bases between them. The length of the CDR3 is 15 residues. The CDR3 loop is CASSLGTTYTGELFF. The DNA for the CDR3 is TGTGCCAGCAGCTTAGGCACTACCTACACCGGGGAGCTGTTTTTT. The full variable domain, its missing parts supplied by reference TRBV7-2 and TRBJ2-2, is GAGVSQSPSNKVTEKGKDVELRCDPISGHTALYWYRQSLGQGLEFLIYFQGNSAPDKSGLPSDRFSAERTGGSVSTLTIQRTQQEDSAVYLCASSLGTTYTGELFFGEGSRLTVL.

The genes are TRBV18 and TRBJ1-2; 8 bases fit TRBD1. CDR1 and CDR2 from the germline V gene are KGHSH and LQKENI. This CDR3 is 13 amino acids long. Trimming removed 6 bases from V and 7 bases from J; junction bases left unmatched: 7. CDR3 protein: CASSRGQGVGYTF. For the CDR3, the DNA is TGTGCCAGCTCCCGCGGACAGGGTGTTGGCTACACCTTC.

This clone was detected only once. V gene TRBV2 combines with J gene TRBJ2-5; a weak D match, TRBD1 (5 bases). The CDR3 has 14 amino acids. Germline V gene sequence: CDR1 SNHLY, CDR2 FYNNEI. V was trimmed by 2 bases and J by 2 bases, leaving 9 bases between them. The CDR3 is CASSEPRDQETQYF. In DNA form, the CDR3 reads TGTGCCAGCAGTGAACCCAGGGATCAAGAGACCCAGTACTTC.

This chain joins TRBV7-9 and TRBJ2-2; the match to TRBD2 covers 7 bases. The CDR3 is 14 amino acids. Germline V gene data show CDR1 as SEHNR and CDR2 as FQNEAQ (reference sequence). The V gene end was trimmed by 2 bases and the J gene end by 7 bases; junction bases not matched to a gene: 4. CDR3 region: CASSLSGGVGELFF. The CDR3 DNA reads as TGTGCCAGCAGCTTATCGGGGGGTGTCGGGGAGCTGTTTTTT.

The rearrangement joins TRBV12-3 or TRBV12-4 to TRBJ1-1; TRBD1 matches 11 bases. The CDR3 is made up of 13 amino acids. The V gene end was trimmed by 6 bases and the J gene end by 4 bases; junction bases not matched to a gene: 1. The CDR3 nucleotides read TGTGCCAGCAGGGGGACAGGGGGCACTGAAGCTTTCTTT. Translation gives CASRGTGGTEAFF.

In this sample, this clone turned up once. The chain recombines TRBV4-1 with TRBJ2-3; perhaps TRBD2 as D (6 bases). Trimming cost V 7 bases and J 0 bases, with 14 bases left between them. The CDR3 covers 15 residues. CDR1 and CDR2 from the germline V gene are MGHRA and YSYEKL. CDR3 amino acids: CASILRAGSTDTQYF. DNA of the CDR3: TGCGCCAGCATCCTAAGGGCGGGAAGCACAGATACGCAGTATTTT.

V is TRBV30 and J is TRBJ2-2; weak D call: TRBD2 (6 bases). The CDR3 sequence is 15 residues long. CDR1 and CDR2 (germline): GTSNPN, SVGIG (reference sequence). The V end was cut by 3 bases, the J end by 1 base, with 12 bases between. The CDR3 is CAWRWAGLNTGELFF. The DNA of the CDR3 is TGTGCCTGGAGATGGGCGGGGTTGAACACCGGGGAGCTGTTTTTT.

The chain joins TRBV11-2 to TRBJ2-1; 9 bases map to TRBD2. Germline lookup yields CDR1 SGHAT and CDR2 FQNNGV. CDR3 length: 15 amino acids. V was clipped by 5 bases and J by 5 bases; unmatched bases: 7. CDR3 nucleotides: TGTGCCAGCAGCCTCCGACTAGCGGCTAACAATGAGCAGTTCTTC. Encoded protein: CASSLRLAANNEQFF.

The rearrangement joins TRBV29-1 to TRBJ1-5, with a tentative D call TRBD1 (6 bases). Germline V gene sequence: CDR1 SQVTM, CDR2 ANQGSEA. The V end lost 5 bases, the J end lost 7 bases, and 15 bases lay between the germline ends. CDR3 length equals 13 residues. The CDR3 loop is CSVSQGQSQPQHF. For the CDR3, the DNA is TGCAGCGTTTCACAGGGCCAATCGCAGCCCCAGCATTTT.

This clone showed up just once. At one end, the junction sequence differs from germline, possibly due to a read error. This chain uses TRBV5-4 with TRBJ1-1, with 10 bases lining up with TRBD1. This CDR3 has 15 amino acids. Germline CDR1 reads SGHNT; CDR2 reads YYREEE (reference sequence). The CDR3 sequence is CASSLETGGNAEAFF. In DNA form, the CDR3 reads TGTGCCAGCAGTTTGGAGACAGGGGGCAACGCTGAAGCTTTCTTT.

V gene TRBV4-3 combines with J gene TRBJ1-2; no clear D. V shed 1 base and J shed 7 bases, with 10 bases lying between them. CDR3 length: 13 amino acids. Germline values: CDR1 LGHNA, CDR2 YSLEER. The CDR3 DNA reads as TGCGCCAGCAGCCAAGCGGGAGGGCTTGGCTACACCTTC. Its protein product is CASSQAGGLGYTF.

This clone showed up just once. The J gene is TRBJ2-1, the V gene TRBV6-5; 8 bases line up with TRBD2. The CDR3 runs 14 residues. The V gene end was trimmed by 6 bases and the J gene end by 5 bases; junction bases not matched to a gene: 6. Per germline, CDR1 MNHEY and CDR2 SVGAGI. CDR3 bases: TGTGCCAGCAGGGACTCACTAGCGGACAATGAGCAGTTCTTC. Its protein product is CASRDSLADNEQFF.

This clone was detected once. The rearrangement joins TRBV7-9 to TRBJ1-5; 9 nucleotides match TRBD1. The germline V gene encodes CDR1 SEHNR and CDR2 FQNEAQ (reference sequence). V lost 0 bases, J lost 7 bases, and 4 bases stayed unmatched. This CDR3 is 15 amino acids long. The CDR3 DNA sequence: TGTGCCAGCAGCTTAGCCGGGACAGGGTGGCAGCCCCAGCATTTT. Its protein is CASSLAGTGWQPQHF.

The rearrangement links TRBV10-3 to TRBJ1-1, with a tentative D call TRBD1 (5 bases). In germline, CDR1 is ENHRY, CDR2 SYGVKD. Trimming stripped 6 bases from V and 1 base from J, with 15 bases between. CDR3 length: 15 amino acids. CDR3 region: CAIRDSGTQNTEAFF. CDR3 sequence (DNA): TGTGCCATCAGAGATTCCGGGACTCAGAACACTGAAGCTTTCTTT.

The chain employs TRBV10-3 and TRBJ2-3, with 14 positions matching TRBD2. V lost 10 bases to trimming and J lost 0 bases; unmatched junction nucleotides: 9. This CDR3 contains 17 residues. From germline, CDR1 is ENHRY and CDR2 SYGVKD. CDR3 in amino acids: CATRLAGGGTSTDTQYF. The CDR3 region has the DNA TGTGCCACTCGACTAGCGGGAGGGGGAACTAGCACAGATACGCAGTATTTT.

CDR3 sequence reads: CASSSGMTDITEAFF. CDR3 DNA: TGTGCCAGCAGCTCAGGGATGACAGACATCACTGAAGCTTTCTTT. The chain recombines TRBV7-2 with TRBJ1-1; perhaps TRBD1 as D (5 bases). CDR1 is SGHTA, CDR2 FQGNSA, per germline. This CDR3 region has 15 residues. Between the trimmed V and J ends, which lost 4 bases and 4 bases, there was a span of 16 bases.

This rearrangement joins TRBV2 to TRBJ2-3; 8 bases fit TRBD2. The germline gives CDR1 SNHLY, CDR2 FYNNEI. The CDR3 runs 15 residues. Unmatched junction bases numbered 6, after V lost 3 bases and J lost 4 bases. The CDR3 region is CASSEPGGQSDTQYF. The CDR3, as DNA: TGTGCCAGCAGTGAGCCGGGGGGGCAGTCAGATACGCAGTATTTT.

V and J are TRBV3-1 (or the pseudogene TRBV3-2) and TRBJ2-1, with D unresolved. V lost 1 base and J 8 bases, leaving 9 bases between the germline ends. CDR1 LGHDT and CDR2 YNNKEL come from the germline V gene (reference sequence). The CDR3 sequence is 13 residues long. The CDR3: CASSQGLAYEQFF. Written as DNA, the CDR3 is TGTGCCAGCAGCCAAGGGTTGGCATATGAGCAGTTCTTC.

The V and J genes are TRBV27 and TRBJ2-7, with 7 positions matching TRBD1. The CDR3 contains 16 residues. Germline V CDR1 and CDR2: MNHEY, SMNVEV (reference sequence). After removal of 4 bases from V and 2 bases from J, the junction contained 11 bases not matched to a gene. Here the CDR3 DNA reads TGTGCCAGCAGTTATAGACAGGGCCAGGGGACCTACGAGCAGTACTTC. Protein sequence: CASSYRQGQGTYEQYF.

This CDR3 reads CASSDSVGGGRQYGYTF. As DNA, the CDR3 is TGTGCCAGCAGTGACTCAGTTGGGGGCGGCAGACAGTATGGCTACACCTTC. The V gene is TRBV6-4, the J gene TRBJ1-2, with TRBD1 as a possible D gene (6 bases). This CDR3 has 17 residues. Trimming left V 0 bases short and J 5 bases short, with 19 bases between. Germline CDR1 MRHNA, CDR2 SNTAGT.

The V call is TRBV27, the J call TRBJ1-2, with 7 bases fitting TRBD1. Germline trimming cut 6 bases from V and 7 bases from J; bases unmatched to any gene: 8. Germline lookup yields CDR1 MNHEY and CDR2 SMNVEV (reference sequence). The CDR3 extends over 13 amino acids. The CDR3 coding sequence is TGTGCCAGCAGCTTCGACAGGGCCGGTGGCTACACCTTC. Translating gives CASSFDRAGGYTF.

The rearrangement uses TRBV2 and TRBJ1-1, with D possibly TRBD1 on 6 matching bases. Trimming cost V 5 bases and J 4 bases, with 17 bases left between them. The CDR3 covers 15 residues. From germline, CDR1 is SNHLY and CDR2 FYNNEI. CDR3 nucleotides: TGTGCCAGCAGTAAGGGTCAGGGGACGGGCACTGAAGCTTTCTTT. This encodes CASSKGQGTGTEAFF.